These 21 T cell receptor beta chains came from one sample sequenced in a study of blood T cell repertoires in COVID-19 (dated by TCRdb to 2019 to 2021). Library creation used the immunoSEQ multiplex PCR assay. Held by TCRdb, this immuneACCESS table contains in-frame sequences only and omits some clones. Under half of the omission traces to an unresolved V gene where checked; the cause of the rest is unknown. Within this sample are a few hundred thousand clones, with approximately 85% of them counted one time only. Together, the top ten hold 5% to 7.5% of the sample. The sequencing input was PBMCs or T cells enriched from blood (not recorded which). Every receptor here comes from a woman in her forties or fifties who had been exposed to COVID-19.

In regard to this clone: Mismatch with germline at one junction end may stem from a read error. The chain uses TRBV15 and TRBJ1-6, with no clear D. The CDR3 length is 14 residues. Germline loops: CDR1 LNHNV, CDR2 YYDKDF (reference sequence). The CDR3 spells CATSRGLYNSPLHF. CDR3 nucleotides: TGTGCCACCAGCAGAGGCCTCTATAATTCGCCCCTCCACTTT.

The V gene is TRBV7-9, the J gene TRBJ1-1; 11 positions agree with TRBD1. Trimming removed 5 bases from V and 4 bases from J; junction bases left unmatched: 6. The CDR3 sequence is 15 residues long. Germline values: CDR1 SEHNR, CDR2 FQNEAQ (reference sequence). The CDR3: CASSLPGQGGTEAFF. As DNA, the CDR3 is TGTGCCAGCAGCCTTCCGGGACAGGGGGGCACTGAAGCTTTCTTT.

The CDR3 region is CACSQGQVIGNEQFF. The CDR3 coding sequence is TGTGCCTGTAGCCAGGGACAGGTCATAGGCAATGAGCAGTTCTTC. The chain links TRBV30 to TRBJ2-1; 8 bases line up with TRBD1. The CDR3 is 15 residues long. Germline CDR1 and CDR2: GTSNPN and SVGIG (reference sequence). Losses at the gene ends were 6 bases for V and 6 bases for J; bases not matched to a gene: 13.

This clone was found a few times. The chain recombines TRBV19 with TRBJ1-5; 7 bases agree with TRBD1. The CDR3 contains 15 residues. The ends lost 5 bases at V and 1 base at J; junction bases unmatched: 5. Germline assignment: CDR1 LNHDA and CDR2 SQIVND (reference sequence). The CDR3 spells CASSVGTVSNQPQHF. CDR3 sequence (DNA): TGTGCCAGTAGTGTCGGGACAGTGAGCAATCAGCCCCAGCATTTT.

V gene TRBV27 combines with J gene TRBJ2-5; no firm D call. The CDR3 covers 13 residues. Per germline, CDR1 MNHEY and CDR2 SMNVEV (reference sequence). V lost 4 bases and J lost 2, with 8 bases in between. The CDR3 DNA reads TGTGCCAGCAGTTCGCAGAATCAAGAGACCCAGTACTTC. The encoded protein is CASSSQNQETQYF.

This clone was observed many times. The V gene is TRBV7-9, the J gene TRBJ1-2, with D perhaps TRBD1 (6 bases). V was pared by 3 bases and J by 8 bases, with 19 bases between. This CDR3 region has 15 residues. Germline assignment: CDR1 SEHNR and CDR2 FQNEAQ (reference sequence). Written as DNA, the CDR3 is TGTGCCAGCAGCTTCCAAGACAGGCCCCAAAAGGGCTACACCTTC. Amino acid sequence: CASSFQDRPQKGYTF.

The V and J genes are TRBV6-5 and TRBJ1-6; D remains ambiguous. V was trimmed by 7 bases and J by 3 bases, leaving 13 bases between them. CDR3 length equals 15 residues. Germline-derived CDR1 and CDR2 are MNHEY and SVGAGI. The CDR3 bases are TGTGCCAGCAAAAGTTTGACGGGCTATAATTCACCCCTCCACTTT. Translating gives CASKSLTGYNSPLHF.

The genes are TRBV27 and TRBJ1-1, with 8 positions matching TRBD1. J lost 1 base, V lost 5 bases, and 6 bases had no gene match. CDR3 length: 15 residues. Germline V CDR1 and CDR2: MNHEY, SMNVEV (reference sequence). CDR3 coding DNA: TGTGCCAGCAGTGCGCAGGGGGCGAGGAACACTGAAGCTTTCTTT. Amino acids: CASSAQGARNTEAFF.

The chain recombines TRBV6-4 with TRBJ1-5, with 10 positions matching TRBD1. This CDR3 is built from 14 residues. Trimming at V came to 10 bases and at J to 8 bases, leaving 11 bases not matched to a gene. Germline V gene data show CDR1 as MRHNA and CDR2 as SNTAGT. This CDR3 is CATYDRGPKEPQHF. The CDR3 region has the DNA TGTGCCACCTACGACAGGGGGCCGAAGGAGCCCCAGCATTTT.

The J gene is TRBJ1-6, the V gene TRBV6-6; the D is unclear. V lost 2 bases and J 7 bases, leaving 12 bases between the germline ends. The germline CDR1 and CDR2 sequences are MNHNY and SVGAGI (reference sequence). There are 15 residues in the CDR3. The CDR3 reads CASSYAGRGNSPLHF. The CDR3 nucleotides are TGTGCCAGCAGTTACGCGGGTAGAGGCAATTCACCCCTCCACTTT.

V usage is TRBV18 and J usage is TRBJ1-2, with a possible D match to TRBD1 (6 bases). Germline V gene sequence: CDR1 KGHSH, CDR2 LQKENI. The V end was cut by 3 bases, the J end by 4 bases, with 12 bases between. This CDR3 spans 14 amino acids. The CDR3 nucleotides read TGTGCCAGCTCACCCCGGGGGGCAGGCTATGGCTACACCTTC. This encodes CASSPRGAGYGYTF.

The chain has TRBV9 and TRBJ2-2; 7 nucleotides agree with TRBD2. This CDR3 is built from 16 residues. The V gene end was trimmed by 0 bases and the J gene end by 6 bases; junction bases not matched to a gene: 8. CDR1 is SGDLS, CDR2 YYNGEE, per germline. Written as DNA, the CDR3 is TGTGCCAGCAGCGTAGCCCTAGCGGCCCACGCCGGGGAGCTGTTTTTT. This codes for CASSVALAAHAGELFF.

J is TRBJ2-3 and V is TRBV3-1 (or the pseudogene TRBV3-2); 11 bases map to TRBD2. After removal of 6 bases from V and 2 bases from J, the junction contained 7 bases not matched to a gene. The germline V gene encodes CDR1 LGHDT and CDR2 YNNKEL (reference sequence). There are 16 residues in the CDR3. Written as DNA, the CDR3 is TGTGCCAGCAGACTGTTACTAGCGGGGGACACAGATACGCAGTATTTT. Its protein product is CASRLLLAGDTDTQYF.

CDR3: CATSGYLSGGPQNTQYF. CDR3 nucleotides: TGTGCCACCAGTGGCTACCTTAGCGGGGGGCCCCAAAATACGCAGTATTTT. V usage is TRBV24-1 and J usage is TRBJ2-3; 10 positions match TRBD2. The V segment lost 5 bases and the J segment 7 bases; nucleotides outside the gene matches: 14. Per the germline V gene, CDR1 is KGHDR and CDR2 is SFDVKD. CDR3 length: 17 amino acids.

This chain uses TRBV18 with TRBJ1-2; no reliable D call. Germline CDR1 KGHSH, CDR2 LQKENI. The CDR3 contains 11 residues. V dropped 3 bases and J dropped 3 bases, with 2 bases sitting between them. The CDR3 nucleotides read TGTGCCAGCTCACCCGACTATGGCTACACCTTC. Translating it yields CASSPDYGYTF. Full variable domain (remainder filled in from reference TRBV18 and TRBJ1-2): NAGVMQNPRHLVRRRGQEARLRCSPMKGHSHVYWYRQLPEEGLKFMVYLQKENIIDESGMPKERFSAEFPKEGPSILRIQQVVRGDSAAYFCASSPDYGYTFGSGTRLTVV.

This clone is classed as medium-sized (0.01 to 0.1%). This sequence joins TRBV10-1 and TRBJ1-2; D not certain. There are 13 residues in the CDR3. Trimming shortened V by 2 bases and J by 0 bases, and 4 bases separated the two germline ends. Germline V CDR1 and CDR2: WNHNN, SYGVQD (reference sequence). The CDR3 spells CASSEQANYGYTF. The CDR3 DNA sequence: TGCGCCAGCAGTGAGCAGGCTAACTATGGCTACACCTTC.

V and J are TRBV12-5 and TRBJ1-6; no clear D gene. The CDR3 runs to 16 residues. V lost 3 bases, J lost 5 bases, and 14 bases lay in between. Germline V gene lookup returns CDR1 LGHNT and CDR2 FRNRAP. The CDR3 nucleotides read TGTGCTAGTGGTTTTAGTAATGGTATGGATAATTCACCCCTCCACTTT. Protein sequence: CASGFSNGMDNSPLHF.

This chain connects TRBV7-9 to TRBJ1-4, with D perhaps TRBD1 (5 bases). V was pared by 8 bases and J by 0 bases, with 13 bases between. The CDR3 is 15 residues long. Germline assignment: CDR1 SEHNR and CDR2 FQNEAQ (reference sequence). This CDR3 reads CASGPRGSTNEKLFF. CDR3 nucleotide sequence: TGTGCCAGCGGTCCTAGGGGTTCAACTAATGAAAAACTGTTTTTT.

This clone was counted only a few times. The chain combines TRBV28 with TRBJ1-2; 9 nucleotides align to TRBD1. The CDR3 contains 14 residues. Germline V gene sequence: CDR1 MDHEN, CDR2 SYDVKM. The junction had 7 bases not matched to a gene; V was cut back by 4 bases and J by 7 bases. CDR3 protein: CASSSVTGGSGYTF. In DNA form, the CDR3 reads TGTGCCAGCAGTTCCGTTACAGGGGGCTCTGGCTACACCTTC.

The rearrangement joins TRBV5-4 to TRBJ1-1; D remains ambiguous. The CDR3 spans 12 residues. The germline CDR1 and CDR2 sequences are SGHNT and YYREEE (reference sequence). V was cut by 6 bases and J by 1 base, with 7 bases left in between. The CDR3 bases are TGTGCCAGCACCGACTCGAACACTGAAGCTTTCTTT. This codes for CASTDSNTEAFF.

This chain joins TRBV13 and TRBJ2-1, with 8 bases lining up with TRBD2. The CDR3 runs to 17 residues. V gave up 2 bases and J gave up 0 bases; unmatched junction bases: 6. The germline CDR1 and CDR2 sequences are PRHDT and FYEKMQ (reference sequence). The CDR3 region is CASSLLSGGDSYNEQFF. CDR3 bases: TGTGCCAGCAGCTTATTGAGCGGGGGCGACTCCTACAATGAGCAGTTCTTC.